A single sample is the source of the 19 T cell receptor beta chains below, sequenced in a study of CD8 T cells in Susac syndrome. The RNA input was roughly 0.45 to 1 ug, and it was reverse transcribed with random hexamers. MiXCR, applied by TCRdb to the immunoSEQ multiplex PCR reads, yields one record per CDR3 protein. The data hold 160,000 or so distinct CDR3 sequences, with 90% to 95% observed a single time. The sample comprised CD4+ T cells from PBMCs. The receptor set was obtained from a human donor in good health.

The V gene is TRBV7-9, the J gene TRBJ2-5, with a possible D match to TRBD1 (6 bases). V shed 3 bases and J shed 2 bases, with 10 bases lying between them. Germline CDR1 SEHNR, CDR2 FQNEAQ (reference sequence). The CDR3 spans 14 residues. The CDR3 region has the DNA TGTGCCAGCAGCTTTCGGACAGTACAAGAGACCCAGTACTTC. Its protein is CASSFRTVQETQYF.

The genes are TRBV7-2 and TRBJ2-1; D is ambiguous. The CDR3 sequence is 15 residues long. V was clipped by 5 bases and J by 9 bases, with 20 bases between them. Germline CDR1 is SGHTA and CDR2 is FQGNSA. The CDR3 region has the DNA TGTGCCAGCAGCCCCGTACCGTGGCCCTCCCTTGAGCAGTTCTTC. This gives the protein CASSPVPWPSLEQFF.

This clonotype was recorded only once. The chain couples TRBV28 to TRBJ1-2; D call uncertain. The V and J ends lost 6 bases and 8 bases respectively, with 13 bases between them. Germline values: CDR1 MDHEN, CDR2 SYDVKM. The CDR3 runs to 12 residues. The DNA of the CDR3 is TGTGCCAGCAGCCGAGGCCAGAGCGGCTACACCTTC. This sequence encodes CASSRGQSGYTF.

The chain recombines TRBV16 with TRBJ2-1; D unclear. Germline values: CDR1 KGHSY, CDR2 FQNENV. Trimming removed 0 bases from V and 9 bases from J, with 9 bases in between. This CDR3 spans 13 amino acids. CDR3 bases: TGTGCCAGCAGCCAATCCGGCTTCGGTGAGCAGTTCTTC. It encodes CASSQSGFGEQFF.

This chain links TRBV12-3 or TRBV12-4 with TRBJ1-2; the D is unclear. V was shortened by 4 bases and J by 6 bases, with 9 bases between the two germline ends. This CDR3 is 12 amino acids long. The CDR3 region is CASSSRTDGYTF. The CDR3 region has the DNA TGTGCCAGCAGTTCAAGGACGGATGGCTACACCTTC.

The chain recombines TRBV2 with TRBJ2-1; D gene ambiguous. The CDR3 length is 15 residues. Trimming pared 7 bases from V and 0 bases from J, leaving 13 bases between. Germline V gene lookup returns CDR1 SNHLY and CDR2 FYNNEI. The CDR3, as DNA: TGTGCCAGCACCGGAACAGAGAGCTCCTACAATGAGCAGTTCTTC. Translated: CASTGTESSYNEQFF.

The chain couples TRBV11-2 to TRBJ2-7; D is possibly TRBD2 (6 bases). Trimming cost V 6 bases and J 6 bases, with 21 bases left between them. Germline V gives CDR1 SGHAT, CDR2 FQNNGV. The CDR3 loop spans 15 amino acids. This chain's CDR3 is CASRPRDSVGREQYF. The CDR3, as DNA: TGTGCCAGCAGACCTCGGGACTCCGTTGGCCGCGAGCAGTACTTC.

The chain combines TRBV5-4 with TRBJ1-1; 7 nucleotides match TRBD1. The germline V gene has CDR1 SGHNT and CDR2 YYREEE (reference sequence). V trimming: 0 bases; J trimming: 1 base; junction bases outside the gene matches: 6. This CDR3 comprises 16 residues. This CDR3 is CASSLDGDRPNTEAFF. CDR3 bases: TGTGCCAGCAGCTTGGACGGGGACAGACCGAACACTGAAGCTTTCTTT.

The CDR3 DNA is TGCGCCAGCAGCTTTAGTACGGACTATGGCTACACCTTC. This sequence encodes CASSFSTDYGYTF. The chain joins TRBV5-1 to TRBJ1-2; no reliable D call. The germline V gene has CDR1 SGHRS and CDR2 YFSETQ. The CDR3 length is 13 residues. V gave up 2 bases and J gave up 3 bases, with 8 bases separating them.

The V gene is TRBV4-1, the J gene TRBJ2-1; no reliable D call. Between the trimmed V and J ends, which lost 2 bases and 0 bases, there was a span of 8 bases. CDR3 length: 15 amino acids. Germline V gene lookup returns CDR1 MGHRA and CDR2 YSYEKL. The CDR3 spells CASSQFPFSYNEQFF. The DNA for the CDR3 is TGCGCCAGCAGCCAATTTCCGTTCTCCTACAATGAGCAGTTCTTC.

The chain combines TRBV20-1 with TRBJ2-1; 8 bases are a match to TRBD2. V lost 4 bases and J lost 6; bases outside the gene matches: 8. This CDR3 contains 14 residues. CDR1 is DFQATT and CDR2 is SNEGSKA in the germline V gene (reference sequence). CDR3 sequence reads: CSAKPVGLVNEQFF. As DNA, the CDR3 is TGCAGTGCTAAACCGGTGGGACTAGTCAATGAGCAGTTCTTC.

The chain carries TRBV29-1 and TRBJ2-5, with D perhaps matching TRBD2 (5 bases). This CDR3 contains 12 residues. The germline V gene encodes CDR1 SQVTM and CDR2 ANQGSEA. The V gene lost 6 bases and the J gene lost 1 base, with 9 bases spanning the gap. CDR3: CSVPGSQETQYF. CDR3 bases: TGCAGCGTACCTGGGAGCCAAGAGACCCAGTACTTC.

The chain uses TRBV7-2 and TRBJ2-7, with D unresolved. Germline assignment: CDR1 SGHTA and CDR2 FQGNSA. The CDR3 extends over 14 amino acids. Trimming took off 6 bases at V and 1 base at J, with 13 bases between the two ends. The CDR3 here is CASSYSVGSYEQYF. CDR3 nucleotide sequence: TGTGCCAGCAGTTACAGCGTAGGGTCCTACGAGCAGTACTTC.

This CDR3 is CATSEQETGGDYGYTF. The CDR3 DNA sequence: TGTGCCACCAGTGAACAAGAAACGGGAGGGGACTATGGCTACACCTTC. J is TRBJ1-2 and V is TRBV24-1; perhaps TRBD1 as D (5 bases). There are 16 residues in the CDR3. Germline CDR1 is KGHDR and CDR2 is SFDVKD. Trimming stripped 4 bases from V and 3 bases from J, with 17 bases between.

This clonotype was counted a single time. This chain joins TRBV7-2 and TRBJ1-2; perhaps TRBD1 as D (5 bases). Germline V gives CDR1 SGHTA, CDR2 FQGNSA. Trimming pared 4 bases from V and 7 bases from J, leaving 13 bases between. This CDR3 is 13 amino acids long. The CDR3 spells CASSSSGGFGYTF. The CDR3 region has the DNA TGTGCCAGCAGCTCCTCGGGGGGTTTTGGCTACACCTTC.

This clonotype occurred once. V is TRBV12-5 and J is TRBJ1-2, with 9 bases matching TRBD1. The CDR3 sequence is 15 residues long. Germline loops: CDR1 LGHNT, CDR2 FRNRAP. After removal of 6 bases from V and 8 bases from J, the junction contained 13 bases not matched to a gene. The CDR3 sequence is CASGPLPGQGYGYTF. CDR3 DNA: TGTGCTAGTGGCCCCCTCCCGGGACAGGGTTACGGCTACACCTTC.

The chain carries TRBV5-4 and TRBJ1-1, with D perhaps matching TRBD1 (6 bases). The germline V gene encodes CDR1 SGHNT and CDR2 YYREEE (reference sequence). The V and J ends lost 4 bases and 1 base respectively, with 8 bases between them. CDR3 size: 13 residues. The CDR3 spells CASSETGNTEAFF. The CDR3 DNA is TGTGCCAGCAGCGAGACAGGGAACACTGAAGCTTTCTTT.

This chain connects TRBV7-9 to TRBJ2-2; D perhaps matches TRBD2 (6 bases). With 6 bases removed from V and 3 bases from J, the gap between germline ends came to 17 bases. Germline CDR1 and CDR2: SEHNR and FQNEAQ (reference sequence). This CDR3 spans 16 amino acids. CDR3 in DNA: TGTGCCAGCAGACAAACCCCCAGGGAGGACACCGGGGAGCTGTTTTTT. As protein: CASRQTPREDTGELFF.

This sequence joins TRBV6-1 and TRBJ2-2; 10 bases are shared with TRBD1. Losses at the gene ends were 4 bases for V and 4 bases for J; bases not matched to a gene: 6. The germline CDR1 and CDR2 sequences are MNHNS and SASEGT. CDR3 length equals 16 residues. CDR3 nucleotide sequence: TGTGCCAGCAGTGGACCGGGACAGGGGTTCACCGGGGAGCTGTTTTTT. Its protein is CASSGPGQGFTGELFF.